This T cell receptor beta chain was identified during a study of identifying expanded T cells in peripheral blood. The germline gives CDR1 SGHNT, CDR2 YYREEE (reference sequence). The CDR3 sequence is 14 residues long. V lost 0 bases and J lost 6; bases outside the gene matches: 5. Generated by immunoSEQ multiplex PCR, the TCRdb table keeps only in-frame clones and is missing some. The sample shows around 63,000 clones, about 89% of them seen only once. The rearrangement links TRBV5-4 to TRBJ2-7; 8 nucleotides line up with TRBD2. The sample comprised blood. This clonotype was obtained from a person aged 18 to 75 in good health. In DNA, the CDR3 is TGTGCCAGCAGCTTGGCCCTAGCGGGCGCCGAGCAGTACTTC. It translates to CASSLALAGAEQYF.